The text below deals with one TCR beta chain. This sample was included in a study of blood T cell repertoires in COVID-19. Study at large: There were acute and convalescent COVID-19 samples, and they came from the United States, Italy and Spain.

V lost 0 bases and J 4 bases, leaving 14 bases between the germline ends. This CDR3 has 15 amino acids. Germline CDR1 is SGDLS and CDR2 is YYNGEE. Per the authors' pipeline: Scientists estimated how many nucleated cells there were by amplifying reference gene primers. Here immunoSEQ multiplex PCR was the method, and the copy in TCRdb shows in-frame clones only, minus some. That table is the source of V, J and clone size, and D and trimming were worked out from the DNA. This table has about 99,000 clones, roughly 84% appearing once. This clonotype was obtained from a human donor in a cohort sampled during active or convalescent COVID-19. The source material was peripheral blood. The V call is TRBV9, the J call TRBJ2-7; D may be TRBD1 (6 bases). The CDR3 region is CASSVAGAGWYEQYF. CDR3 DNA sequence: TGTGCCAGCAGCGTAGCAGGGGCCGGTTGGTACGAGCAGTACTTC.